This T cell receptor beta chain was recovered during a study of shared clonotypes between healthy human individuals. Across the whole study: The donor group consisted of a couple of women and a few men, aged 18 to 49.

The CDR3 sequence is 16 residues long. The junction had 11 bases not matched to a gene; V was cut back by 3 bases and J by 6 bases. CDR1 and CDR2 (germline): SGHDT, YYEEEE. When replicate PCRs were run on sorted subsets, they used 200 ng DNA, tens of thousands of T cell genomes. Authors' processing steps: Filtering differed for immunoSEQ, which gave only junction sequences without quality scores. Clones were sequenced by immunoSEQ multiplex PCR, and TCRdb holds only the in-frame ones, with some missing. That table supplies the V and J calls and clone size; D and trimming were determined from the DNA. The sample carries 2 million or so clones, about 95% recorded once. Positive CCR7 selection of CD45RO-negative cells yielded the naive CD8 cells, and terminally differentiated effector memory CD45RA+ cells were excluded. All donors qualified as healthy HIV-negative adults and had experienced no recent acute infections or vaccinations.

The chain carries TRBV5-6 and TRBJ2-5, with TRBD2 matching 10 bases. This receptor was taken from a man aged 18 to 30 in good health. Sequencing used naive CD8+ T cells sorted from blood. The CDR3 loop reads CASSSGGLAIGQTQYF. In DNA, the CDR3 is TGTGCCAGCAGCTCCGGGGGACTAGCGATCGGACAGACCCAGTACTTC.